The clone carrying this TCR beta chain has more than one count but fewer than ten. Antigen specificity is unknown. This sample is part of a study of beta chain features in type 1 diabetes. Study-wide results and caveats: The similarity of naive, central memory and Treg TCRB repertoires appeared greater among patients than among healthy donors.

The length of the CDR3 is 14 residues. Looked up from germline, CDR1 is SGHDN and CDR2 is FVKESK. Every isolated RNA sample was fully reverse transcribed, so sequencing captured expressed TCRB transcripts. The repertoire was sequenced with immunoSEQ multiplex PCR; TCRdb's copy has only in-frame clones and lacks some. Found here are over 700,000 clones, 15% to 20% of them singletons; the top ten hold about 0.02%. This receptor was taken from a woman younger than 30 in good health. The rearrangement joins TRBV14 to TRBJ2-5; unclear D gene. The J call may not be correct, given that the DNA end is closer to TRBJ2-7. The sequenced sample was naive CD4+ T cells from blood. CDR3 sequence (DNA): TGTGCCAGCAGCCAAAAGACGGCGGACTACGAGCAGTACTTC. This gives the protein CASSQKTADYEQYF.